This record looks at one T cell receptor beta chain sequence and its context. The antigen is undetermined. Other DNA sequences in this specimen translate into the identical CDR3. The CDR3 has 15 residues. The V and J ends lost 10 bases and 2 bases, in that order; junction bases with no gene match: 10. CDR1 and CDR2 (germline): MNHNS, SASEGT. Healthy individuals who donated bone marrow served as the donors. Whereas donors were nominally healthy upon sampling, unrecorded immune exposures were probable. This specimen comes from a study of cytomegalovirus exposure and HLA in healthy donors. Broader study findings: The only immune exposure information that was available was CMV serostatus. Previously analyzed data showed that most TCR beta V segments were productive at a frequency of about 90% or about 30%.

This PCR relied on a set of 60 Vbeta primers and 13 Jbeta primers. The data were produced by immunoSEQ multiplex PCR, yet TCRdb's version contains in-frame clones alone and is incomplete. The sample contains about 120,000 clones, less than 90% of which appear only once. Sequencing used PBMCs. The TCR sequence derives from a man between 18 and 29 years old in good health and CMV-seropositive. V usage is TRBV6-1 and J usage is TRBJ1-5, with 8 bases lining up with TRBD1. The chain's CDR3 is CAIPGQGAGNQPQHF. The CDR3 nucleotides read TGTGCCATCCCCGGGCAGGGGGCCGGCAATCAGCCCCAGCATTTT.